Many counts were recorded for the clone carrying this TCR beta chain. There are 14 residues in the CDR3. Per germline, CDR1 DFQATT and CDR2 SNEGSKA (reference sequence). The J segment lost 6 bases and the V segment lost 3 bases, leaving 7 bases of the junction unmatched. This entry comes from a study of T-cell reconstitution after alpha-beta-depleted transplantation in children. Preparing the TCRbeta library involved the use of unique molecular identifiers. In TCRdb, the PCR reads were re-called with MiXCR into one record per CDR3 protein. The sample lists over 400,000 distinct CDR3 sequences, 9.5% to 15% occurring once.

The source is a human donor who donated a stem cell graft to a child with combined immunodeficiency. J is TRBJ1-2 and V is TRBV20-1, with 10 bases matching TRBD1. The material was PBMCs from the stem cell graft donor, obtained from the stem cell graft. The CDR3 loop is CSASRQGAIDGYTF. The CDR3 DNA reads as TGCAGTGCTAGTCGACAGGGGGCAATCGATGGCTACACCTTC.